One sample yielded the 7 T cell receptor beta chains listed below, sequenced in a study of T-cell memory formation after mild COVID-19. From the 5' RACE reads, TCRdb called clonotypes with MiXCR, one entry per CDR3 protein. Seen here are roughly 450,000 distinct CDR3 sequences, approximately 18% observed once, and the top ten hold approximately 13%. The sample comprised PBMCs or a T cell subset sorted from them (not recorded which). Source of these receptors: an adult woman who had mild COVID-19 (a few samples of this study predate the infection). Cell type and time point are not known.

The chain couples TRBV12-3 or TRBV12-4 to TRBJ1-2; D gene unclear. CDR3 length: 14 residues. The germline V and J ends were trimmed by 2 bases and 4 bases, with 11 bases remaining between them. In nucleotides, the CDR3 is TGTGCCAGCAGTTTAAGGCACGGACCCTATGGCTACACCTTC. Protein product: CASSLRHGPYGYTF.

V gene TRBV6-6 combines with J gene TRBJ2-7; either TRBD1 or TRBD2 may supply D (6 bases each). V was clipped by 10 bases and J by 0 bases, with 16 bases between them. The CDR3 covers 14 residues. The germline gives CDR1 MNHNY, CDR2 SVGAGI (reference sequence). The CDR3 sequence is CATLRGGSSYEQYF. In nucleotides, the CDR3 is TGTGCCACCCTAAGAGGGGGGAGCTCCTACGAGCAGTACTTC.

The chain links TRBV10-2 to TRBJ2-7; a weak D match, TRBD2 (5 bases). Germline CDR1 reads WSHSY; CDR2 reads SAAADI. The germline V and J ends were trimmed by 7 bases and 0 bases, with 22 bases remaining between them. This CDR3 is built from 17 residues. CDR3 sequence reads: CASTQIRTPTSSYEQYF. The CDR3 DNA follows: TGCGCCAGCACCCAAATAAGGACCCCCACTAGCTCCTACGAGCAGTACTTC.

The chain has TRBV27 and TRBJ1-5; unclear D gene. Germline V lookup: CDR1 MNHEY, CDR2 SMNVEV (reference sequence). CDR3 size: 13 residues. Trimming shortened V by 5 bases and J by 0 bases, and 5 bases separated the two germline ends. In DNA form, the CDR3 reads TGTGCCAGCAGTGACTATAGCAATCAGCCCCAGCATTTT. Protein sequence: CASSDYSNQPQHF.

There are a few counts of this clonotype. DNA of the CDR3: TGCGCCAGCAGCCTACAGGGGGAGCAGTACTTC. It specifies CASSLQGEQYF. This chain joins TRBV5-1 and TRBJ2-7; TRBD1 matches at 7 bases. Germline assignment: CDR1 SGHRS and CDR2 YFSETQ. The CDR3 sequence is 11 residues long. The V segment lost 4 bases and the J segment 7 bases; nucleotides outside the gene matches: 2.

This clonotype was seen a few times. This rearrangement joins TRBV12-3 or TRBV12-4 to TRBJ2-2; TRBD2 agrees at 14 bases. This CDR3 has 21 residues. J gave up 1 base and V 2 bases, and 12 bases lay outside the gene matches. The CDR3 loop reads CASSLRVRGLAGVKNTGELFF. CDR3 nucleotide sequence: TGTGCCAGCAGTTTAAGGGTCCGGGGACTAGCGGGAGTTAAGAACACCGGGGAGCTGTTTTTT.

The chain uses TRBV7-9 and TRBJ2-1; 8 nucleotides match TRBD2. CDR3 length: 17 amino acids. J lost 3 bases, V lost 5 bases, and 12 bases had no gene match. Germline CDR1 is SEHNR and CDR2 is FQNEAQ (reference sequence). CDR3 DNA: TGTGCCAGCAGCGTAACTATGTCGGCGGGGGGCTACAATGAGCAGTTCTTC. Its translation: CASSVTMSAGGYNEQFF.